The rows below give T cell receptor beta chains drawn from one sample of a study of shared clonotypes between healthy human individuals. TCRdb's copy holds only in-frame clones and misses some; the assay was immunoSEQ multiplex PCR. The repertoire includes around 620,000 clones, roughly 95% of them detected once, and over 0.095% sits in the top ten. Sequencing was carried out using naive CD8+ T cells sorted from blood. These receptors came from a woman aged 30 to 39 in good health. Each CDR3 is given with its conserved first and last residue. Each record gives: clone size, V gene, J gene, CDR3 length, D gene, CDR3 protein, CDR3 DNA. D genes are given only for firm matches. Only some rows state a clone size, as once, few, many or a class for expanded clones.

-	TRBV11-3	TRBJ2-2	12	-	CASSDETGELFF	TGTGCCAGCAGCGACGAAACCGGGGAGCTGTTTTTT
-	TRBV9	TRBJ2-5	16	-	CASSHLGAIGAQEQYF	TGTGCCAGCAGCCACCTCGGGGCTATTGGAGCACAAGAGCAGTACTTC
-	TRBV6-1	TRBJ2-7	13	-	CASKGLGGYEQYF	TGTGCCAGCAAGGGGTTGGGGGGATACGAGCAGTACTTC
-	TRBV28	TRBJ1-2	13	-	CASSLSVSHGYTF	TGTGCCAGCAGTTTATCAGTAAGCCATGGCTACACCTTC
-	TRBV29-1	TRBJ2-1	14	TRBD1	CSVTTGTSYNEQFF	TGCAGCGTTACGACAGGGACGTCGTACAATGAGCAGTTCTTC
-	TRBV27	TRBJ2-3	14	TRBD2	CASLGTSGTDTQYF	TGTGCCAGCCTCGGGACTAGCGGCACAGATACGCAGTATTTT
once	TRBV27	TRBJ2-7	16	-	CASSLSSPPGAREQYF	TGTGCCAGCAGTTTATCATCCCCCCCAGGGGCGAGGGAGCAGTACTTC
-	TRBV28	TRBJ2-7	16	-	CASNIGIPQSFYEQYF	TGTGCCAGCAACATAGGCATCCCCCAGTCCTTCTACGAGCAGTACTTC
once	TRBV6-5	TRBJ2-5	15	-	CASSYSYGERETQYF	TGTGCCAGCAGTTACTCATACGGAGAAAGAGAGACCCAGTACTTC
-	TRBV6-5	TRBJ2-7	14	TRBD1	CASSYSQGAYEQYF	TGTGCCAGCAGTTACTCTCAGGGGGCCTACGAGCAGTACTTC
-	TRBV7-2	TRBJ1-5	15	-	CASSPRIGGNQPQHF	TGTGCCAGCAGCCCTCGCATTGGGGGCAATCAGCCCCAGCATTTT
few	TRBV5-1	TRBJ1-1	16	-	CASSALQLGVGTEAFF	TGCGCCAGCAGCGCCCTGCAACTCGGGGTGGGCACTGAAGCTTTCTTT
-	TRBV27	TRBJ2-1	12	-	CASRQGANEQFF	TGTGCCAGCAGACAGGGTGCTAATGAGCAGTTCTTC
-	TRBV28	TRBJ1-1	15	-	CASRLRGILITEAFF	TGTGCCAGCAGATTGCGGGGGATCTTGATCACTGAAGCTTTCTTT
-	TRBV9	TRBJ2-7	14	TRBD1	CASSVEGQGYEQYF	TGTGCCAGCAGCGTAGAGGGACAGGGCTACGAGCAGTACTTC
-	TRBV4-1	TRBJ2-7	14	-	CASSQKQSSYEQYF	TGCGCCAGCAGCCAAAAACAGAGCTCCTACGAGCAGTACTTC
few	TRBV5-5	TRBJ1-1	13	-	CASSPPGPGAAFF	TGTGCCAGCAGCCCCCCCGGACCAGGGGCAGCTTTCTTT
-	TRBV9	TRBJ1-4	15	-	CASSVAWGVNEKLFF	TGTGCCAGCAGCGTAGCGTGGGGAGTAAATGAAAAACTGTTTTTT